Below, one T cell receptor beta chain is given with its context. Its target is unknown. This CDR3 spans 14 amino acids. Germline lookup yields CDR1 SGHRS and CDR2 YFSETQ. The source of the sample is a study of CXCR3-negative and CXCR3-positive naive CD8 T cells. Points from the study as a whole: Compared with CXCR3-negative naive cells, CXCR3-positive naive cells showed more hydrophobic TRB CDR3s.

Researchers prepared the TRB cDNA libraries using 5' RACE with UMI labels. Reprocessing the 5' RACE reads, TCRdb reports a single entry for every CDR3 protein and omits DNA. The table lists about 150,000 distinct CDR3 sequences. Material for sequencing was naive CXCR3+ CD8+ T cells from blood. As for subset: CD45RO-CCR7+CD27+CD95- naive CD8+ T cells expressing CXCR3 (TNR3+). This chain joins TRBV5-1 and TRBJ2-3; TCRdb's D gene call, TRBD2, goes unchecked for lack of DNA. This receptor was identified in a human donor in good health. Some clones in this sample may be carry-over from other donors' samples. CDR3 residues: CASSSGGKADTQYF.